The rows below give T cell receptor beta chains drawn from one sample of a study of blood T cell repertoires in COVID-19. The assay was immunoSEQ multiplex PCR, and TCRdb's table has in-frame clones only and misses some. Among some 180,000 clones listed, approximately 90% were seen once. The sample taken for sequencing was peripheral blood. The source is a man younger than 35 with COVID-19, enrolled during active disease. CDR3s include the opening cysteine and the closing phenylalanine or tryptophan. The D gene is left open where the match is weak. Rows give clone size only sometimes, using once, few, many, or a class for an expanded clone.

d_call	v_call	clone_size	j_call	cdr3_aa	cdr3_nt
TRBD2	TRBV4-3	NA	TRBJ2-3	CASSQGGSGRLPDTQYF	TGCGCCAGCAGCCAAGGTGGGAGCGGGAGGCTCCCAGATACGCAGTATTTT
NA	TRBV7-9	NA	TRBJ2-6	CASSLDPLSGANVLTF	TGTGCCAGCAGCTTAGATCCCCTCTCTGGGGCCAACGTCCTGACTTTC
NA	TRBV10-3	NA	TRBJ2-1	CAIALAREQFF	TGTGCCATCGCCCTAGCTAGAGAGCAGTTCTTC
TRBD2	TRBV2	NA	TRBJ2-1	CASSGTSGRFSSYNEQFF	TGTGCCAGCTCCGGGACTAGCGGGAGGTTCAGCTCCTACAATGAGCAGTTCTTC
TRBD1	TRBV5-6	NA	TRBJ1-6	CASSPTGAVNSPLHF	TGTGCCAGCAGCCCCACAGGGGCAGTTAATTCACCCCTCCACTTT
TRBD2	TRBV10-3	NA	TRBJ2-3	CAISPSGRENTQYF	TGTGCCATCAGTCCTAGCGGGAGGGAAAATACGCAGTATTTT
NA	TRBV3-1/TRBV3-2	NA	TRBJ2-5	CASSQEGGGKETQYF	TGTGCCAGCAGCCAAGAAGGAGGAGGAAAAGAGACCCAGTACTTC
NA	TRBV30	NA	TRBJ2-7	CAWSVDSTYEQYF	TGTGCCTGGAGTGTGGACTCGACCTACGAGCAGTACTTC
NA	TRBV7-2	NA	TRBJ2-5	CASSLVPNQETQYF	TGTGCCAGCAGCTTAGTGCCTAACCAAGAGACCCAGTACTTC
TRBD1	TRBV24-1	NA	TRBJ2-5	CATSDPGQKETQYF	TGTGCCACCAGTGACCCGGGACAGAAAGAGACCCAGTACTTC
TRBD2	TRBV9	NA	TRBJ2-1	CASSVEAGGVYNEQFF	TGTGCCAGCAGCGTCGAAGCGGGAGGAGTCTACAATGAGCAGTTCTTC
NA	TRBV14	NA	TRBJ1-1	CASSRNMNTEAFF	TGTGCCAGCAGCCGAAACATGAACACTGAAGCTTTCTTT
TRBD1	TRBV29-1	NA	TRBJ2-1	CSVTAGTGQIF	TGCAGCGTGACCGCCGGGACAGGGCAGATCTTC
TRBD1	TRBV19	NA	TRBJ1-6	CASMETGSSNSPLHF	TGTGCCAGTATGGAGACAGGGAGTTCTAATTCACCCCTCCACTTT
TRBD2	TRBV30	NA	TRBJ2-5	CAWILPGTSGRKSGAQETQYF	TGTGCCTGGATCCTCCCCGGGACTAGCGGGAGGAAATCCGGAGCACAAGAGACCCAGTACTTC
TRBD2	TRBV5-1	NA	TRBJ2-1	CASSLARLAGSNEQFF	TGCGCCAGCAGCTTGGCACGCCTAGCGGGGAGCAATGAGCAGTTCTTC
NA	TRBV27	once	TRBJ2-2	CASSPVRLAGELFF	TGTGCCAGCAGCCCTGTAAGACTAGCCGGGGAGCTGTTTTTT
TRBD2	TRBV27	NA	TRBJ2-7	CASSSGLAGGKFYEQYF	TGTGCCAGCAGTTCGGGACTAGCGGGAGGAAAATTTTACGAGCAGTACTTC
TRBD1	TRBV30	NA	TRBJ1-6	CAWTSGGESPLHF	TGTGCCTGGACATCAGGGGGCGAGTCACCCCTCCACTTT
TRBD1	TRBV9	once	TRBJ2-7	CASSVETGSTYEQYF	TGTGCCAGCAGCGTAGAGACAGGGTCCACCTACGAGCAGTACTTC
NA	TRBV6-1	NA	TRBJ2-7	CASSEWTVSYEQYF	TGTGCCAGCAGTGAATGGACAGTCTCCTACGAGCAGTACTTC
TRBD1	TRBV4-3	NA	TRBJ2-7	CASRQDRLSSYEQYF	TGCGCCAGCAGACAGGACAGGTTGAGCTCCTACGAGCAGTACTTC
TRBD2	TRBV11-2	NA	TRBJ2-1	CASSFSRGRDAYIYNEQFF	TGTGCCAGCAGCTTTTCTCGCGGGAGGGACGCATACATCTACAATGAGCAGTTCTTC
NA	TRBV12-3/TRBV12-4	NA	TRBJ2-7	CASSFSRGWQYF	TGTGCCAGCAGTTTTAGTAGGGGTTGGCAGTACTTC
NA	TRBV6-5	NA	TRBJ2-4	CASSYSLHAKNIQYF	TGTGCCAGCAGTTACTCACTACACGCCAAAAACATTCAGTACTTC
TRBD2	TRBV5-6	NA	TRBJ2-1	CASSLGLAGFVNEQFF	TGTGCCAGCAGCTTGGGACTAGCGGGATTTGTTAATGAGCAGTTCTTC
NA	TRBV5-1	NA	TRBJ2-2	CASRAQALAGDTGELFF	TGCGCCAGCAGAGCCCAAGCGCTAGCAGGAGACACCGGGGAGCTGTTTTTT
NA	TRBV4-3	NA	TRBJ2-3	CASSQDPGSDTDTQYF	TGCGCCAGCAGCCAAGATCCGGGTAGCGACACAGATACGCAGTATTTT
NA	TRBV9	once	TRBJ1-1	CASSPPRQGNTEAFF	TGTGCCAGCAGCCCCCCCCGGCAGGGGAACACTGAAGCTTTCTTT
NA	TRBV10-3	NA	TRBJ2-7	CAIPPGRAATYEQYF	TGTGCCATCCCCCCTGGAAGAGCGGCAACCTACGAGCAGTACTTC
NA	TRBV19	NA	TRBJ1-5	CASSIGVSNQPQHF	TGTGCCAGTAGTATCGGGGTTAGCAATCAGCCCCAGCATTTT
TRBD2	TRBV7-2	NA	TRBJ2-7	CASSLLIRLAGDEQYF	TGTGCCAGCAGCTTATTAATTAGACTAGCGGGAGACGAGCAGTACTTC
NA	TRBV6-2/TRBV6-3	NA	TRBJ1-2	CASSLTGFSGYGYTF	TGTGCCAGCAGTTTAACAGGGTTTTCGGGCTATGGCTACACCTTC
NA	TRBV12-3/TRBV12-4	NA	TRBJ2-2	CASSPTWELFF	TGTGCCAGCAGCCCTACCTGGGAGCTGTTTTTT
TRBD2	TRBV9	NA	TRBJ2-1	CASSVGLAGAKGNEQFF	TGTGCCAGCAGCGTAGGCCTAGCGGGAGCTAAGGGCAATGAGCAGTTCTTC
NA	TRBV4-2	NA	TRBJ1-2	CASSQPGVEGYTF	TGTGCCAGCAGCCAACCAGGCGTTGAGGGCTACACCTTC
TRBD2	TRBV5-8	once	TRBJ2-7	CASSPSGAGTYEQYF	TGTGCCAGCAGCCCTAGCGGGGCCGGGACCTACGAGCAGTACTTC
NA	TRBV27	NA	TRBJ1-1	CASSLSYIHTEAFF	TGTGCCAGCAGTTTATCGTACATTCACACTGAAGCTTTCTTT